The clone carrying this TCR beta chain was counted only a few times. Antigen specificity is unknown. The data originate from a study of beta chain features in type 1 diabetes. In the study overall: All samples yielded about 100 million examined sorted cells. General study results and limits: Within each of all four CD4+ subsets, Type 1 diabetes patients had TCRB CDR3s that were moderately but significantly shorter.

Investigators reverse transcribed all isolated RNA, so they sequenced expressed TCRB transcripts. Assay: immunoSEQ multiplex PCR; the TCRdb copy retains only in-frame clones and omits some. The profile shows under 350,000 clones, roughly an eighth of them singletons. Germline trimming cut 3 bases from V and 7 bases from J; bases unmatched to any gene: 1. This CDR3 region has 12 residues. Germline CDR1 and CDR2: MNHNS and SASEGT. Every sorted population was more than 98% pure. The J gene is TRBJ1-2, the V gene TRBV6-1; the match to TRBD1 covers 8 bases. Sequenced sample: naive CD4+ T cells from blood. The sequence was obtained from a man under 40 with type 1 diabetes. The CDR3 nucleotides read TGTGCCAGCAGTGAGGGACAGGTTGGCTACACCTTC. Its translation: CASSEGQVGYTF.